These 20 T cell receptor beta chains were sequenced from one sample in a study of immune heterogeneity within non-small cell lung tumors (dated by TCRdb to the late 2010s). Genomic DNA was extracted from bulk tumor tissue and used as the TCR template, and approximately 600 ng gDNA was amplified per sample. Multiple biopsies per primary tumor were taken during surgery, spaced as far apart as possible within the tumor mass. The study cohort was described as untreated, and the patients were newly diagnosed NSCLC cases having curative surgery. This sample was sequenced with a HiSeq X Ten. The TCR beta CDR3 region was amplified with a multiplex PCR system whose first round of approximately 10 cycles used 32 V-gene forward primers and 13 J-gene reverse primers. TCRdb handled the public reads itself, with Q25 trimming in fastp and clone calling in MiXCR, and kept productive beta chains. CDR3 protein duplicates are merged, each entry listing the most common genes and DNA. Present in this sample are some 10,000 distinct CDR3 sequences, just under 30% of which were seen just once. The ten top clones hold roughly 8.7% of the sample.

Material for sequencing was lung tumor tissue. All receptors derive from a woman aged 55-69 years with non-small cell lung cancer.

The V and J genes are TRBV20-1 and TRBJ1-5; tentatively, D is TRBD1 (5 bases). Germline V gives CDR1 DFQATT, CDR2 SNEGSKA (reference sequence). V dropped 6 bases and J dropped 0 bases, with 9 bases sitting between them. CDR3 length: 13 residues. As DNA, the CDR3 is TGCAGTGCCCGGGGGGGTAGCAATCAGCCCCAGCATTTT. Translating gives CSARGGSNQPQHF.

This clonotype occurred a few times. A much larger clone lies a single base off, so this may be a read error. The chain combines TRBV28 with TRBJ2-2; D unresolved. The CDR3 is 12 residues long. From germline, CDR1 is MDHEN and CDR2 SYDVKM. CDR3 nucleotide sequence: TGTGTCAGCAGTGGGGAAGGGCGGGAGCTGTTTTTT. Protein: CVSSGEGRELFF.

With regard to this clonotype: A much larger clone differs by one base, so this may be a read error. V usage is TRBV6-1 and J usage is TRBJ2-7; D ambiguous. In germline, CDR1 is MNHNS, CDR2 SASEGT. This CDR3 comprises 17 residues. The CDR3 loop reads CPSSSLIPPLFSYEQYF. The CDR3 DNA follows: TGTCCCAGCAGCTCTTTAATTCCCCCACTATTCTCCTACGAGCAGTACTTC.

This clonotype was seen ten or more times. The chain has TRBV5-6 and TRBJ2-5, with 8 bases lining up with TRBD1. Germline V gene lookup returns CDR1 SGHDT and CDR2 YYEEEE. This CDR3 contains 16 residues. The V and J ends lost 1 base and 4 bases, in that order; junction bases with no gene match: 9. DNA of the CDR3: TGTGCCAGCAGCTTGCCCCCGGCAGGGGGCCGAGAGACCCAGTACTTC. The encoded protein is CASSLPPAGGRETQYF.

In its sample, this clonotype ranks as medium-sized (0.01 to 0.1%). J is TRBJ2-1 and V is TRBV27; 11 bases match TRBD2. Unmatched junction bases numbered 12, after V lost 2 bases and J lost 12 bases. Germline V CDR1 and CDR2: MNHEY, SMNVEV (reference sequence). The CDR3 is 16 amino acids. The CDR3 bases are TGTGCCAGCAGTTTAGGGACTAGCGGCGGTCCTGATGGGCAGTTCTTC. The encoded protein is CASSLGTSGGPDGQFF.

This clonotype is deemed medium-sized. This chain links TRBV6-1 with TRBJ2-7; a weak D match, TRBD2 (7 bases). V was clipped by 4 bases and J by 3 bases, with 19 bases between them. The length of the CDR3 is 16 residues. CDR1 is MNHNS and CDR2 is SASEGT in the germline V gene. The CDR3 protein is CASSGGEGVGGYEQYF. As DNA, the CDR3 is TGTGCCAGCAGTGGGGGGGAGGGGGTAGGAGGCTACGAGCAGTACTTC.

The chain has TRBV7-8 and TRBJ2-1, with a weak D call TRBD1 (6 bases). The CDR3 loop spans 11 amino acids. Per germline, CDR1 SGHVS and CDR2 FQNEAQ. V was trimmed by 3 bases and J by 15 bases, leaving 12 bases between them. This CDR3 is CASSFGQRVFF. The DNA of the CDR3 is TGTGCCAGCAGCTTCGGACAGAGAGTGTTCTTC.

Turning to this clonotype: An end of the junction does not agree with germline; a read error may underlie this. The chain carries TRBV5-6 and TRBJ2-7; maybe TRBD1 (5 bases). Germline V gene sequence: CDR1 SGHDT, CDR2 YYEEEE. The CDR3 is 12 residues long. CDR3 nucleotides: TGTGCCAGAAGCTATCCAGGGATCGAGCAGTACTTC. Translation: CARSYPGIEQYF.

This clonotype is judged medium-sized. The V call is TRBV29-1, the J call TRBJ2-1; maybe TRBD1 (6 bases). The CDR3 extends over 13 amino acids. The V gene lost 1 base and the J gene lost 3 bases, with 7 bases spanning the gap. The germline CDR1 and CDR2 sequences are SQVTM and ANQGSEA. The CDR3 DNA follows: TGCAGCGTTGAAGGGACAGACTACAATGAGCAGTTCTTC. Protein sequence: CSVEGTDYNEQFF.

The table lists this clonotype with many counts. The genes are TRBV5-1 and TRBJ2-1, with TRBD2 matching over 10 bases. The germline V gene encodes CDR1 SGHRS and CDR2 YFSETQ. J was trimmed by 5 bases and V by 2 bases; bases with no gene match: 4. The CDR3 covers 15 residues. The CDR3 DNA follows: TGCGCCAGCAGCTTTCTAGCGGGAGCCAACAATGAGCAGTTCTTC. This gives the protein CASSFLAGANNEQFF.

This chain links TRBV27 with TRBJ2-2, with D tentatively TRBD2 (7 bases). The CDR3 contains 15 residues. CDR1 is MNHEY, CDR2 SMNVEV, per germline (reference sequence). V lost 7 bases and J 0 bases, leaving 12 bases between the germline ends. CDR3 DNA sequence: TGTGCCAGCACCCTCGGGGGGCCGAACACCGGGGAGCTGTTTTTT. Residues: CASTLGGPNTGELFF.

This clonotype is termed medium-sized. The chain links TRBV20-1 to TRBJ2-1; 14 bases fit TRBD2. The germline gives CDR1 DFQATT, CDR2 SNEGSKA (reference sequence). The CDR3 totals 14 residues. V dropped 6 bases and J dropped 7; count of bases not matched to a gene: 5. The CDR3 sequence is CSAAGTSGSNEQFF. CDR3 coding DNA: TGCAGTGCGGCCGGGACTAGCGGGAGTAATGAGCAGTTCTTC.

This clonotype was counted ten times or more. The rearrangement joins TRBV20-1 to TRBJ2-6; no definite D call. CDR1 and CDR2 (germline): DFQATT, SNEGSKA (reference sequence). The CDR3 is 13 residues long. The V and J ends lost 4 bases and 0 bases respectively, with 4 bases between them. The CDR3 here is CSAINSGANVLTF. Written as DNA, the CDR3 is TGCAGTGCTATAAACTCTGGGGCCAACGTCCTGACTTTC.

This clonotype was recorded at least ten times. V usage is TRBV12-3 or TRBV12-4 and J usage is TRBJ1-1; D uncertain. This CDR3 comprises 13 residues. V was shortened by 1 base and J by 1 base, with 4 bases between the two germline ends. The CDR3 bases are TGTGCCAGCAGTTTAGGCCCGAACACTGAAGCTTTCTTT. Translation gives CASSLGPNTEAFF.

By share, this clonotype counts as medium-sized. J is TRBJ2-1 and V is TRBV5-1; possible D gene TRBD2, 6 bases. V lost 0 bases, J lost 0 bases, and 10 bases lay in between. The CDR3 has 16 amino acids. Germline V gene data show CDR1 as SGHRS and CDR2 as YFSETQ. CDR3 DNA: TGCGCCAGCAGCTTGGTTGAGACTAGCTCCTACAATGAGCAGTTCTTC. This gives the protein CASSLVETSSYNEQFF.

This clonotype showed up many times. This chain links TRBV30 with TRBJ2-3; a possible D gene is TRBD2 (6 bases). V was cut by 1 base and J by 2 bases, with 16 bases left in between. The CDR3 is 16 amino acids. Germline assignment: CDR1 GTSNPN and CDR2 SVGIG (reference sequence). CDR3: CAWSDGAGRVTDTQYF. In nucleotides, the CDR3 is TGTGCCTGGAGTGATGGGGCGGGACGGGTCACAGATACGCAGTATTTT. Full variable domain (missing parts from reference TRBV30 and TRBJ2-3): SQTIHQWPATLVQPVGSPLSLECTVEGTSNPNLYWYRQAAGRGLQLLFYSVGIGQISSEVPQNLSASRPQDRQFILSSKKLLLSDSGFYLCAWSDGAGRVTDTQYFGPGTRLTVL.

The genes are TRBV7-9 and TRBJ1-1; D possibly corresponds to TRBD1 (6 bases). Germline loops: CDR1 SEHNR, CDR2 FQNEAQ (reference sequence). The CDR3 extends over 13 amino acids. The ends were cut back, 3 bases at V and 6 bases at J, with 11 bases in the middle. In DNA, the CDR3 is TGTGCCAGCAGCTTCTCCAGGGGACCTGAAGCTTTCTTT. This sequence encodes CASSFSRGPEAFF.

The rearrangement uses TRBV20-1 and TRBJ2-5; D is possibly TRBD2 (6 bases). The V gene lost 0 bases and the J gene lost 4 bases, with 15 bases spanning the gap. From germline, CDR1 is DFQATT and CDR2 SNEGSKA (reference sequence). The CDR3 is 15 residues long. The CDR3 nucleotides are TGCAGTGCTAGAGACCTTCACGCGGGGAGAGAGACCCAGTACTTC. It yields the protein CSARDLHAGRETQYF.

This chain connects TRBV3-1 to TRBJ1-6, with TRBD1 as a possible D gene (5 bases). The V end was cut by 2 bases, the J end by 9 bases, with 11 bases between. The CDR3 runs 14 residues. Germline values: CDR1 LGHDT, CDR2 YNNKEL (reference sequence). In nucleotides, the CDR3 is TGTGCCAGCAGCCAAAAGCAGGGAATTTCACCCCTCCACTTT. Protein sequence: CASSQKQGISPLHF. Variable domain in full (rest from reference TRBV3-1 and TRBJ1-6): DTAVSQTPKYLVTQMGNDKSIKCEQNLGHDTMYWYKQDSKKFLKIMFSYNNKELIINETVPNRFSPKSPDKAHLNLHINSLELGDSAVYFCASSQKQGISPLHFGNGTRLTVT.

The chain is built from TRBV2 and TRBJ2-6; the D is unclear. Germline loops: CDR1 SNHLY, CDR2 FYNNEI. This CDR3 contains 13 residues. V lost 4 bases and J lost 3, with 4 bases in between. CDR3 amino acids: CASSGYGANVLTF. The DNA for the CDR3 is TGTGCCAGCAGTGGTTATGGGGCCAACGTCCTGACTTTC.